Each of the 25 T cell receptor beta chains below was sequenced from the same sample in a study of T cell repertoires in ileal Crohn's disease. Generated by immunoSEQ multiplex PCR, the TCRdb table keeps only in-frame clones and is missing some. The sample has 9,500 to 12,000 clones, around 87% seen once. The time point: inflamed ileum from the surgical specimen. Sequenced sample: ileal tissue. All receptors derive from an adult with Crohn's disease.

The V and J genes are TRBV7-2 and TRBJ2-1, with 13 bases that match TRBD2. With 11 bases clipped from V and 6 bases from J, the junction kept 7 bases outside the gene matches. The CDR3 runs 14 residues. Germline loops: CDR1 SGHTA, CDR2 FQGNSA. The CDR3 protein is CAGRTSGSSNEQFF. The CDR3, as DNA: TGTGCCGGCCGGACTAGCGGGAGTTCCAATGAGCAGTTCTTC.

A few counts support this clone. The CDR3 here is CASSQTGKQETQYF. CDR3 DNA sequence: TGTGCCAGCAGCCAGACAGGGAAACAAGAGACCCAGTACTTC. The chain couples TRBV7-9 to TRBJ2-5; 7 bases line up with TRBD1. CDR3 size: 14 residues. The germline V gene has CDR1 SEHNR and CDR2 FQNEAQ (reference sequence). Trimming cost V 5 bases and J 2 bases; bases outside gene matches: 5.

V and J are TRBV4-1 and TRBJ1-2, with 7 bases fitting TRBD1. Germline V gives CDR1 MGHRA, CDR2 YSYEKL. V dropped 4 bases and J dropped 5; count of bases not matched to a gene: 4. The CDR3 is made up of 13 amino acids. The CDR3 is CASSRGQEYGYTF. Here the CDR3 DNA reads TGCGCCAGCAGCCGTGGACAGGAGTATGGCTACACCTTC.

J is TRBJ1-1 and V is TRBV18, with unresolved D. Trimming took 1 base from V and 5 from J, leaving 8 bases between them. From germline, CDR1 is KGHSH and CDR2 LQKENI. There are 13 residues in the CDR3. The CDR3 loop is CASSPQTGTEAFF. CDR3 nucleotide sequence: TGTGCCAGCTCACCACAAACGGGGACTGAAGCTTTCTTT.

In DNA, the CDR3 is TGTGCCAGCAGTTTTGGACAGGGGGAGGGTGGCTACACCTTC. It encodes CASSFGQGEGGYTF. J is TRBJ1-2 and V is TRBV27; TRBD1 agrees at 10 bases. This CDR3 is 14 amino acids long. CDR1 is MNHEY, CDR2 SMNVEV, per germline (reference sequence). With 3 bases clipped from V and 7 bases from J, the junction kept 5 bases outside the gene matches.

The chain carries TRBV19 and TRBJ2-3; TRBD2 agrees at 9 bases. J was trimmed by 6 bases and V by 6 bases; bases with no gene match: 4. Germline V gene lookup returns CDR1 LNHDA and CDR2 SQIVND (reference sequence). The length of the CDR3 is 13 residues. The CDR3 sequence is CASRVSGSDTQYF. CDR3 nucleotide sequence: TGTGCCAGTAGAGTTAGCGGGAGTGATACGCAGTATTTT.

This clone came up once. V usage is TRBV5-1 and J usage is TRBJ2-7; D gene unclear. The CDR3 length is 13 residues. The V gene's germline CDR1 is SGHRS and CDR2 YFSETQ. V gave up 4 bases and J gave up 6 bases, with 14 bases separating them. CDR3 DNA sequence: TGCGCCAGCAGCCCTCAACTACCAGGCGAGCAGTACGTC. Translated, it gives CASSPQLPGEQYV.

This clone was seen only once. The J gene is TRBJ1-1, the V gene TRBV9, with D uncertain. V lost 0 bases, J lost 1 base, and 4 bases lay in between. This CDR3 is built from 13 residues. Germline V lookup: CDR1 SGDLS, CDR2 YYNGEE. The CDR3 here is CASSVDRNTEAFF. The CDR3 DNA reads as TGTGCCAGCAGCGTAGACAGGAACACTGAAGCTTTCTTT.

This chain links TRBV5-6 with TRBJ2-7; D possibly corresponds to TRBD1 (7 bases). The CDR3 is 15 amino acids. Deletions cut 4 bases from V and 2 bases from J, with 16 bases between. Germline CDR1 and CDR2: SGHDT and YYEEEE. For the CDR3, the DNA is TGTGCCAGCAGCAGACAGGGAGGAAGCCCCTACGAGCAGTACTTC. This encodes CASSRQGGSPYEQYF.

The V call is TRBV19, the J call TRBJ2-2; D possibly matches TRBD1 or TRBD2 (5 bases each). V dropped 7 bases and J dropped 4 bases, with 16 bases sitting between them. From germline, CDR1 is LNHDA and CDR2 SQIVND (reference sequence). This CDR3 has 15 residues. The CDR3 loop reads CASKEGQGGTGELFF. The CDR3 nucleotides are TGTGCCAGTAAAGAGGGCCAGGGCGGCACCGGGGAGCTGTTTTTT. Full variable domain (remainder filled in from reference TRBV19 and TRBJ2-2): DGGITQSPKYLFRKEGQNVTLSCEQNLNHDAMYWYRQDPGQGLRLIYYSQIVNDFQKGDIAEGYSVSREKKESFPLTVTSAQKNPTAFYLCASKEGQGGTGELFFGEGSRLTVL.

This chain links TRBV10-3 with TRBJ2-7; possibly TRBD2 for D (5 bases). The CDR3 extends over 13 amino acids. The germline CDR1 and CDR2 sequences are ENHRY and SYGVKD. Trimming removed 5 bases at V and 5 bases at J, with 13 bases between. The CDR3 sequence: CAISSIRDNEQYF. The CDR3 nucleotides read TGTGCCATCAGTTCAATCCGGGATAACGAGCAGTACTTC.

V gene TRBV30 combines with J gene TRBJ2-4; D may be TRBD1 or TRBD2 (5 bases each). V was trimmed by 4 bases and J by 9 bases, leaving 25 bases between them. This CDR3 has 16 amino acids. Germline values: CDR1 GTSNPN, CDR2 SVGIG (reference sequence). CDR3 region: CAWTQSFRDRRGIQYF. The CDR3 DNA reads as TGTGCCTGGACTCAGTCTTTCCGGGACCGGCGAGGCATTCAGTACTTC.

The rearrangement uses TRBV4-2 and TRBJ2-4; TRBD2 aligns across 14 bases. CDR3 length equals 19 residues. In germline, CDR1 is LGHNA, CDR2 YNFKEQ. V was pared by 1 base and J by 0 bases, with 5 bases of the junction left unmatched. The CDR3 nucleotides read TGTGCCAGCAGCCAAGGGGGGACTAGCGGGAGTGTAGCCAAAAACATTCAGTACTTC. Translating it yields CASSQGGTSGSVAKNIQYF.

This chain connects TRBV5-1 to TRBJ2-2; 8 bases map to TRBD2. V gave up 7 bases and J gave up 3 bases; unmatched junction bases: 8. Per germline, CDR1 SGHRS and CDR2 YFSETQ. The CDR3 totals 15 residues. The CDR3 loop reads CASQTSGHDTGELFF. CDR3 DNA: TGCGCCAGCCAAACTAGCGGTCATGACACCGGGGAGCTGTTTTTT.

This chain uses TRBV18 with TRBJ2-7; 7 bases are shared with TRBD1. Trimming at V came to 4 bases and at J to 3 bases, leaving 0 bases not matched to a gene. The CDR3 loop spans 12 amino acids. In germline, CDR1 is KGHSH, CDR2 LQKENI. Here the CDR3 DNA reads TGTGCCAGCTCACGGGACAGCTACGAGCAGTACTTC. Translated: CASSRDSYEQYF.

V gene TRBV9 combines with J gene TRBJ1-2; D is uncertain. This CDR3 has 14 amino acids. Trimming left V 4 bases short and J 4 bases short, with 14 bases between. The germline V gene encodes CDR1 SGDLS and CDR2 YYNGEE. The CDR3 nucleotides are TGTGCCAGCAGCACCTCCGGGATAGCCTATGGCTACACCTTC. Its protein is CASSTSGIAYGYTF.

The genes are TRBV9 and TRBJ2-2; D uncertain. The V end lost 4 bases, the J end lost 0 bases, and 7 bases lay between the germline ends. The V gene's germline CDR1 is SGDLS and CDR2 YYNGEE. There are 14 residues in the CDR3. The CDR3 reads CASSLTANTGELFF. The CDR3 DNA is TGTGCCAGCAGCTTAACAGCGAACACCGGGGAGCTGTTTTTT.

This clone was seen only once. The genes are TRBV5-4 and TRBJ2-1, with 7 bases aligning to TRBD2. Germline V gene sequence: CDR1 SGHNT, CDR2 YYREEE (reference sequence). The CDR3 has 18 residues. V dropped 0 bases and J dropped 3; count of bases not matched to a gene: 12. As DNA, the CDR3 is TGTGCCAGCAGCTTGGGAAGGTCTAGCGGACCTGGCTACAATGAGCAGTTCTTC. Amino acids: CASSLGRSSGPGYNEQFF.

The chain employs TRBV14 and TRBJ1-1; weak D call: TRBD1 (5 bases). The ends were cut back, 2 bases at V and 0 bases at J, with 10 bases in the middle. This CDR3 has 15 amino acids. Germline V CDR1 and CDR2: SGHDN, FVKESK. The CDR3 DNA follows: TGTGCCAGCAGCCAACCGGGACTGCTGAACACTGAAGCTTTCTTT. It is translated as CASSQPGLLNTEAFF.

The rearrangement joins TRBV6-5 to TRBJ1-2; perhaps TRBD1 as D (5 bases). V lost 2 bases and J 0 bases, leaving 10 bases between the germline ends. Germline CDR1 MNHEY, CDR2 SVGAGI. This CDR3 spans 15 amino acids. The CDR3 DNA reads TGTGCCAGCAGTTACCAGGGAAGAACTAACTATGGCTACACCTTC. It yields the protein CASSYQGRTNYGYTF.

The genes are TRBV21-1 and TRBJ2-7. TRBV21-1 is flagged as a pseudogene. This CDR3 is built from 13 residues. As DNA, the CDR3 is TGTGCCAGCAGCAAACCCAAGACCTACGAGCAGTACGTC. Protein sequence: CASSKPKTYEQYV.

CDR3 nucleotides: TGTGCCAGCAGTCGGACTAGCGCCTCCGGGGAGCTGTTTTTT. Its translation: CASSRTSASGELFF. The rearrangement uses TRBV28 and TRBJ2-2; 9 bases are a match to TRBD2. The germline gives CDR1 MDHEN, CDR2 SYDVKM. CDR3 length equals 14 residues. V was clipped by 5 bases and J by 6 bases; unmatched bases: 4. Variable domain in full (rest from reference TRBV28 and TRBJ2-2): DVKVTQSSRYLVKRTGEKVFLECVQDMDHENMFWYRQDPGLGLRLIYFSYDVKMKEKGDIPEGYSVSREKKERFSLILESASTNQTSMYLCASSRTSASGELFFGEGSRLTVL.

The chain carries TRBV19 and TRBJ1-2; tentatively, D is TRBD1 (5 bases). Germline loops: CDR1 LNHDA, CDR2 SQIVND (reference sequence). V was clipped by 3 bases and J by 6 bases, with 11 bases between them. This CDR3 contains 13 residues. The CDR3 DNA sequence: TGTGCCAGTAGTATTGGGGGGTTGAATGGCTACACCTTC. Its protein product is CASSIGGLNGYTF.

The chain links TRBV7-2 to TRBJ1-2; D remains unclear. The CDR3 is made up of 13 amino acids. V was pared by 2 bases and J by 8 bases, with 12 bases between. In germline, CDR1 is SGHTA, CDR2 FQGNSA. The CDR3 sequence is CASSLNQARGYTF. In nucleotides, the CDR3 is TGTGCCAGCAGCTTAAATCAGGCAAGGGGCTACACCTTC.

The V call is TRBV9, the J call TRBJ1-2; 10 positions agree with TRBD1. J gave up 8 bases and V 0 bases, and 7 bases lay outside the gene matches. The CDR3 sequence is 15 residues long. Germline CDR1 reads SGDLS; CDR2 reads YYNGEE. In DNA, the CDR3 is TGTGCCAGCAGCGTAGCTGACAGGGGGCAGAGCGGCTACACCTTC. Its translation is CASSVADRGQSGYTF. Filled out from reference TRBV9 and TRBJ1-2, the complete variable domain reads DSGVTQTPKHLITATGQRVTLRCSPRSGDLSVYWYQQSLDQGLQFLIQYYNGEERAKGNILERFSAQQFPDLHSELNLSSLELGDSALYFCASSVADRGQSGYTFGSGTRLTVV.